The T cell receptor (beta chain) under discussion was sequenced for a study of T cells after yellow fever vaccination. By sample fraction, this clonotype is medium-sized. V lost 3 bases to trimming and J lost 12 bases, with 9 bases between them. Germline V gene lookup returns CDR1 SEHNR and CDR2 FQNEAQ (reference sequence). The CDR3 has 11 residues. A 5'RACE template-switching step, the method used to make TCR cDNA, added a universal primer site and UMIs. TCRdb analysed the 5' RACE reads with MiXCR anew, one entry per CDR3 protein. In the table there are under 55,000 distinct CDR3 sequences, around 6.7% of which are singletons.

J is TRBJ2-1 and V is TRBV7-9; D remains ambiguous. This receptor was obtained from a man younger than 30 who received the YFV17D yellow fever vaccine. The sequencing here drew on CD8+ T cells not binding an NS4B(214-222) dextramer, sorted from PBMCs, taken approximately 40 days after the first yellow fever vaccination. This chain's CDR3 is CASSFNRRQFF. The CDR3, as DNA: TGTGCCAGCAGCTTCAATCGGAGGCAGTTCTTC.